A single sample gave rise to the 2 T cell receptor beta chains below, sequenced in a study of blood T cell repertoires in COVID-19. Repertoires were generated with immunoSEQ multiplex PCR, while TCRdb's copy carries only in-frame clones and drops some. The sample holds 120,000 to 150,000 clones, roughly 80% seen once. The material sequenced was peripheral blood. These receptors originate from a woman aged 35 to 49 with active or convalescent COVID-19.

This clone was counted a single time. This chain connects TRBV28 to TRBJ1-2; 8 nucleotides match TRBD1. CDR3 size: 13 residues. Germline-derived CDR1 and CDR2 are MDHEN and SYDVKM. Unmatched junction bases numbered 8, after V lost 6 bases and J lost 8 bases. The DNA for the CDR3 is TGTGCCAGCAGCCCACCAGGGGGCGGCGGCTACACCTTC. As protein: CASSPPGGGGYTF.

This chain joins TRBV5-3 and TRBJ1-3; tentatively, D is TRBD1 (6 bases). TRBV5-3 is marked as an open reading frame, function uncertain. There are 16 residues in the CDR3. V shed 1 base and J shed 4 bases, with 15 bases lying between them. CDR3 sequence reads: CARSLNQGRTGNTIYF. CDR3 DNA: TGTGCCAGAAGCTTGAACCAGGGGCGAACAGGAAACACCATATATTTT.